The 31 T cell receptor beta chains in this list originate from one sample, sequenced in a study of blood T cell repertoires in COVID-19. Generated by immunoSEQ multiplex PCR, the TCRdb table keeps only in-frame clones and is missing some. Here the sample spans 110,000 to 150,000 clones, around 89% being singletons. Sequenced input: peripheral blood. These receptor sequences come from a man aged 60 to 75 with active or convalescent COVID-19.

The rearrangement joins TRBV25-1 to TRBJ1-2; 7 bases align to TRBD1. CDR3 length: 15 residues. Germline lookup yields CDR1 MGHDK and CDR2 SYGVNS. The ends lost 3 bases at V and 5 bases at J; junction bases unmatched: 9. The chain's CDR3 is CASSEGLTGLYGYTF. The CDR3 nucleotides are TGTGCCAGCAGTGAGGGCTTGACAGGGCTGTATGGCTACACCTTC.

This clone was seen just once. The chain uses TRBV6-5 and TRBJ1-4; D call uncertain. In germline, CDR1 is MNHEY, CDR2 SVGAGI. The V gene lost 6 bases and the J gene lost 4 bases, with 9 bases spanning the gap. The CDR3 is made up of 13 amino acids. In nucleotides, the CDR3 is TGTGCCAGCAGCACGGTACTTAATGAAAAACTGTTTTTT. Translating it yields CASSTVLNEKLFF.

V usage is TRBV15 and J usage is TRBJ1-1; D remains unclear. Per germline, CDR1 LNHNV and CDR2 YYDKDF (reference sequence). This CDR3 is built from 13 residues. The germline V and J ends were trimmed by 5 bases and 0 bases, with 7 bases remaining between them. In DNA form, the CDR3 reads TGTGCCACCAGCGGCCTCTTGAACACTGAAGCTTTCTTT. Translation gives CATSGLLNTEAFF.

V usage is TRBV5-8 and J usage is TRBJ1-1, with TRBD1 matching 8 bases. The J segment lost 6 bases and the V segment lost 4 bases, leaving 5 bases of the junction unmatched. Germline V gene data show CDR1 as SGHTS and CDR2 as YDEGEE. This CDR3 has 13 residues. The CDR3 protein is CASSQHRGAEAFF. The CDR3 coding sequence is TGTGCCAGCAGCCAGCACAGGGGGGCTGAAGCTTTCTTT.

V usage is TRBV6-2 or TRBV6-3 and J usage is TRBJ1-2, with D uncertain. V dropped 2 bases and J dropped 4 bases, with 5 bases sitting between them. This CDR3 has 12 residues. Germline CDR1 is MNHEY and CDR2 is SVGEGT. The CDR3 DNA reads as TGTGCCAGCAGTTACATGGCCTATGGCTACACCTTC. Translating gives CASSYMAYGYTF.

The rearrangement joins TRBV6-1 to TRBJ1-6, with D tentatively TRBD1 (5 bases). This CDR3 is 14 amino acids long. Germline lookup yields CDR1 MNHNS and CDR2 SASEGT. V was trimmed by 2 bases and J by 9 bases, leaving 11 bases between them. Written as DNA, the CDR3 is TGTGCCAGCAGTGAAATCGGCAGGGTTTCACCCCTCCACTTT. Its translation is CASSEIGRVSPLHF.

This chain links TRBV25-1 with TRBJ2-4, with D perhaps TRBD2 (6 bases). The V gene's germline CDR1 is MGHDK and CDR2 SYGVNS. V shed 7 bases and J shed 0 bases, with 19 bases lying between them. The CDR3 extends over 17 amino acids. This CDR3 is CASIHQRVKRAKNIQYF. The CDR3 coding sequence is TGTGCCAGCATCCATCAGCGGGTAAAGAGAGCCAAAAACATTCAGTACTTC.

The chain joins TRBV29-1 to TRBJ2-1; D uncertain. Deletions cut 0 bases from V and 4 bases from J, with 4 bases between. The germline V gene encodes CDR1 SQVTM and CDR2 ANQGSEA. This CDR3 comprises 12 residues. CDR3 sequence reads: CSVEDRYNEQFF. As DNA, the CDR3 is TGCAGCGTTGAAGATCGGTACAATGAGCAGTTCTTC.

The chain combines TRBV5-1 with TRBJ2-1, with D maybe TRBD2 (5 bases). The V gene lost 6 bases and the J gene lost 1 base, with 14 bases spanning the gap. The CDR3 totals 15 residues. The V gene's germline CDR1 is SGHRS and CDR2 YFSETQ. As DNA, the CDR3 is TGCGCCAGCACCCTGGGAGAGGGTTCCTACAATGAGCAGTTCTTC. This translates into CASTLGEGSYNEQFF.

This chain links TRBV20-1 with TRBJ2-1; the D is unclear. Germline loops: CDR1 DFQATT, CDR2 SNEGSKA (reference sequence). Trimming stripped 8 bases from V and 8 bases from J, with 10 bases between. The CDR3 totals 10 residues. The CDR3 here is CSHNADEQFF. CDR3 bases: TGCAGTCATAATGCGGATGAGCAGTTCTTC.

V usage is TRBV7-9 and J usage is TRBJ1-2; weak D call: TRBD1 (6 bases). V lost 5 bases to trimming and J lost 7 bases, with 17 bases between them. This CDR3 contains 14 residues. Per germline, CDR1 SEHNR and CDR2 FQNEAQ (reference sequence). CDR3 in amino acids: CASSLDSETGGYTF. As DNA, the CDR3 is TGTGCCAGCAGCCTGGACAGCGAGACGGGTGGCTACACCTTC.

The rearrangement joins TRBV7-3 to TRBJ2-7, with D perhaps TRBD2 (6 bases). This CDR3 is built from 13 residues. The germline gives CDR1 SGHTA, CDR2 FQGTGA. Trimming stripped 3 bases from V and 6 bases from J, with 12 bases between. Here the CDR3 reads CASSFVTAGEQYF. The DNA of the CDR3 is TGTGCCAGCAGCTTCGTGACAGCGGGCGAGCAGTACTTC.

The chain employs TRBV7-3 and TRBJ2-1; a possible D gene is TRBD1 (6 bases). CDR1 is SGHTA and CDR2 is FQGTGA in the germline V gene. V was pared by 5 bases and J by 1 base, with 12 bases between. The length of the CDR3 is 15 residues. CDR3 DNA sequence: TGTGCCAGCAGCCTGGGACATGAATCCTACAATGAGCAGTTCTTC. This translates into CASSLGHESYNEQFF.

The rearrangement joins TRBV7-9 to TRBJ1-1; tentatively, D is TRBD1 (6 bases). The V gene lost 4 bases and the J gene lost 5 bases, with 11 bases spanning the gap. There are 13 residues in the CDR3. Germline assignment: CDR1 SEHNR and CDR2 FQNEAQ (reference sequence). The CDR3 spells CASSSQGYTEAFF. As DNA, the CDR3 is TGTGCCAGCAGCTCACAGGGTTATACTGAAGCTTTCTTT. The whole variable domain, filled in from reference TRBV7-9 and TRBJ1-1, reads DTGVSQNPRHKITKRGQNVTFRCDPISEHNRLYWYRQTLGQGPEFLTYFQNEAQLEKSRLLSDRFSAERPKGSFSTLEIQRTEQGDSAMYLCASSSQGYTEAFFGQGTRLTVV.

This clone came up once. The chain uses TRBV5-4 and TRBJ2-5; 9 nucleotides line up with TRBD2. J lost 4 bases, V lost 0 bases, and 10 bases had no gene match. Germline CDR1 is SGHNT and CDR2 is YYREEE (reference sequence). The CDR3 has 17 amino acids. This CDR3 is CASSLGFGGGALETQYF. In nucleotides, the CDR3 is TGTGCCAGCAGCTTGGGGTTCGGCGGGGGGGCTCTAGAGACCCAGTACTTC.

This rearrangement joins TRBV9 to TRBJ2-7, with D possibly being TRBD1 (5 bases). Germline CDR1 SGDLS, CDR2 YYNGEE. This CDR3 has 14 residues. V was clipped by 1 base and J by 6 bases, with 14 bases between them. Here the CDR3 reads CASSVRVQGGEQYF. CDR3 nucleotide sequence: TGTGCCAGCAGCGTACGCGTCCAGGGTGGCGAGCAGTACTTC.

The chain links TRBV5-1 to TRBJ1-1; 11 nucleotides line up with TRBD1. CDR1 and CDR2 (germline): SGHRS, YFSETQ. V lost 2 bases to trimming and J lost 0 bases; unmatched junction nucleotides: 9. The CDR3 totals 18 residues. The CDR3 DNA sequence: TGCGCCAGCAGCTTACCCGGGACAGGGGGATATGTGAACACTGAAGCTTTCTTT. It translates to CASSLPGTGGYVNTEAFF. The whole variable domain, remainder taken from reference TRBV5-1 and TRBJ1-1, is KAGVTQTPRYLIKTRGQQVTLSCSPISGHRSVSWYQQTPGQGLQFLFEYFSETQRNKGNFPGRFSGRQFSNSRSEMNVSTLELGDSALYLCASSLPGTGGYVNTEAFFGQGTRLTVV.

The chain couples TRBV9 to TRBJ1-6, with no clear D. This CDR3 has 17 residues. Trimming pared 4 bases from V and 0 bases from J, leaving 14 bases between. The germline V gene encodes CDR1 SGDLS and CDR2 YYNGEE. Here the CDR3 DNA reads TGTGCCAGCAGCCCATGGGAGGAGAGCTCCTATAATTCACCCCTCCACTTT. Amino acid sequence: CASSPWEESSYNSPLHF. Filled out from reference TRBV9 and TRBJ1-6, the complete variable domain reads DSGVTQTPKHLITATGQRVTLRCSPRSGDLSVYWYQQSLDQGLQFLIQYYNGEERAKGNILERFSAQQFPDLHSELNLSSLELGDSALYFCASSPWEESSYNSPLHFGNGTRLTVT.

The chain recombines TRBV6-5 with TRBJ1-2, with TRBD1 matching 7 bases. The germline CDR1 and CDR2 sequences are MNHEY and SVGAGI. The CDR3 length is 16 residues. J lost 6 bases, V lost 4 bases, and 14 bases had no gene match. CDR3 residues: CASSLGGAGRYNGYTF. The CDR3 nucleotides read TGTGCCAGCAGTTTAGGGGGCGCAGGCAGGTATAATGGCTACACCTTC.

This clone was seen only once. This chain uses TRBV5-1 with TRBJ1-4, with TRBD1 matching 9 bases. The CDR3 length is 16 residues. CDR1 and CDR2 from the germline V gene are SGHRS and YFSETQ. V gave up 6 bases and J gave up 7 bases; unmatched junction bases: 13. The CDR3 nucleotides read TGCGCCAGCACCTATCTTCCGGGACAGGGATCTGAAAAACTGTTTTTT. Translating it yields CASTYLPGQGSEKLFF.

This clone showed up just a few times. The genes are TRBV3-1 (or the pseudogene TRBV3-2) and TRBJ1-5, with TRBD1 identical over 7 bases. The CDR3 runs 15 residues. Trimming cost V 3 bases and J 3 bases; bases outside gene matches: 5. CDR1 and CDR2 (germline): LGHDT, YNNKEL (reference sequence). CDR3 in DNA: TGTGCCAGCAGCCAGCGGGGACAGTACAATCAGCCCCAGCATTTT. Its translation is CASSQRGQYNQPQHF.

The chain has TRBV27 and TRBJ2-7; 9 bases line up with TRBD2. The CDR3 runs 16 residues. V dropped 2 bases and J dropped 5; count of bases not matched to a gene: 10. From germline, CDR1 is MNHEY and CDR2 SMNVEV (reference sequence). The CDR3 DNA is TGTGCCAGCAGTTTACTGGCCCGCGGGAGGGCCCACGAGCAGTACTTC. Translating it yields CASSLLARGRAHEQYF.

This clone showed up just a few times. The chain combines TRBV2 with TRBJ2-1; TRBD1 agrees at 7 bases. V lost 9 bases, J lost 0 bases, and 5 bases stayed unmatched. Per the germline V gene, CDR1 is SNHLY and CDR2 is FYNNEI. The CDR3 spans 14 residues. The CDR3 region has the DNA TGTGCCAGTCAGGGGGAGAGCTCCTACAATGAGCAGTTCTTC. Amino acid sequence: CASQGESSYNEQFF.

J is TRBJ2-2 and V is TRBV3-1 (or the pseudogene TRBV3-2); 7 nucleotides match TRBD1. Germline V gene data show CDR1 as LGHDT and CDR2 as YNNKEL (reference sequence). The CDR3 covers 15 residues. The V segment lost 3 bases and the J segment 5 bases; nucleotides outside the gene matches: 6. Written as DNA, the CDR3 is TGTGCCAGCAGCCAGGGACAGTGGGGTACCGGGGAGCTGTTTTTT. It codes for CASSQGQWGTGELFF.

The V gene is TRBV6-2 or TRBV6-3, the J gene TRBJ2-7, with 7 bases matching TRBD1. The CDR3 extends over 15 amino acids. The J segment lost 3 bases and the V segment lost 0 bases, leaving 5 bases of the junction unmatched. Germline loops: CDR1 MNHEY, CDR2 SVGEGT. CDR3 DNA sequence: TGTGCCAGCAGTTACTCGGGACAGCTATTCTACGAGCAGTACTTC. This translates into CASSYSGQLFYEQYF.

In its sample, this clone was seen once. The chain is built from TRBV10-3 and TRBJ2-2; the match to TRBD1 covers 7 bases. This CDR3 is 15 amino acids long. The junction had 8 bases not matched to a gene; V was cut back by 6 bases and J by 4 bases. Germline CDR1 and CDR2: ENHRY and SYGVKD. The CDR3 DNA reads as TGTGCCATCAGAAGCCAGGGGGTCGGCACCGGGGAGCTGTTTTTT. Protein: CAIRSQGVGTGELFF.

This clone was counted only a few times. V and J are TRBV5-6 and TRBJ2-1; D unclear. The CDR3 sequence is 15 residues long. V shed 1 base and J shed 7 bases, with 15 bases lying between them. Germline-derived CDR1 and CDR2 are SGHDT and YYEEEE. In DNA form, the CDR3 reads TGTGCCAGCAGCTTGACGCCCTACCCTTGGAATGAGCAGTTCTTC. Residues: CASSLTPYPWNEQFF.

V and J are TRBV24-1 and TRBJ2-3, with a possible D match to TRBD1 (6 bases). V was shortened by 5 bases and J by 0 bases, with 11 bases between the two germline ends. The CDR3 contains 15 residues. Germline CDR1 is KGHDR and CDR2 is SFDVKD. DNA of the CDR3: TGTGCCACCAGTGCTGGGACATTTAGCACAGATACGCAGTATTTT. Translated, it gives CATSAGTFSTDTQYF.

This clone has only a few counts. This chain uses TRBV4-2 with TRBJ2-1; 15 bases agree with TRBD2. The CDR3 runs to 20 residues. V lost 2 bases to trimming and J lost 0 bases; unmatched junction nucleotides: 8. Germline values: CDR1 LGHNA, CDR2 YNFKEQ. CDR3 in DNA: TGTGCCAGCAGCCAACTGCCCGGGACTAGCGGGGGGCGCTCCTACAATGAGCAGTTCTTC. It is translated as CASSQLPGTSGGRSYNEQFF.

The chain couples TRBV28 to TRBJ2-7; D is uncertain. V dropped 3 bases and J dropped 4 bases, with 10 bases sitting between them. The CDR3 runs to 13 residues. Germline V gives CDR1 MDHEN, CDR2 SYDVKM. CDR3 amino acids: CASSFSPNYEQYF. DNA of the CDR3: TGTGCCAGCAGTTTTTCCCCAAATTACGAGCAGTACTTC.

The genes are TRBV7-2 and TRBJ1-3, with a tentative D call TRBD1 (6 bases). V was shortened by 7 bases and J by 2 bases, with 15 bases between the two germline ends. Germline assignment: CDR1 SGHTA and CDR2 FQGNSA. This CDR3 is 15 amino acids long. The CDR3 loop reads CASTREAGAGNTIYF. DNA of the CDR3: TGTGCCAGCACCCGTGAGGCAGGGGCTGGAAACACCATATATTTT. Combining the CDR3 with reference TRBV7-2 and TRBJ1-3 gives the whole variable domain GAGVSQSPSNKVTEKGKDVELRCDPISGHTALYWYRQSLGQGLEFLIYFQGNSAPDKSGLPSDRFSAERTGGSVSTLTIQRTQQEDSAVYLCASTREAGAGNTIYFGEGSWLTVV.